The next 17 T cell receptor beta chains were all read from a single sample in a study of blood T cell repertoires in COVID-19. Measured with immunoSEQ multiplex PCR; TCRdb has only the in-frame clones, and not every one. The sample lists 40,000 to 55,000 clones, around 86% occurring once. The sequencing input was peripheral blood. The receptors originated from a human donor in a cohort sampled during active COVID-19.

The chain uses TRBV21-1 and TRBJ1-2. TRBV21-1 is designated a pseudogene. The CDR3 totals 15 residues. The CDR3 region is CASSRKWAGSAGYTF. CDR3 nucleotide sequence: TGTGCCAGCAGCCGCAAGTGGGCGGGAAGCGCTGGCTACACCTTC.

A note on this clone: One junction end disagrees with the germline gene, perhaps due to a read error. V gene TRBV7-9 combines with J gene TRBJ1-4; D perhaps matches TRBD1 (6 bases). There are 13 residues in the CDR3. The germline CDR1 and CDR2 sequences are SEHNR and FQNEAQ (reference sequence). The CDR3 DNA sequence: TGTGCCAGCAGCTCCCGTGGACAGCGAAAAACTGTTTTT. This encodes CASSSRGQRKTVF.

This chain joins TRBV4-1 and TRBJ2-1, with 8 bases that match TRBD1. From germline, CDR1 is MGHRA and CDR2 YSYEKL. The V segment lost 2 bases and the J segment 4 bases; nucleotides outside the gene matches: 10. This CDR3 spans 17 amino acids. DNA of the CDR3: TGCGCCAGCAGCCAACGCGGACAGGGACAACCTTACAATGAGCAGTTCTTC. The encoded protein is CASSQRGQGQPYNEQFF.

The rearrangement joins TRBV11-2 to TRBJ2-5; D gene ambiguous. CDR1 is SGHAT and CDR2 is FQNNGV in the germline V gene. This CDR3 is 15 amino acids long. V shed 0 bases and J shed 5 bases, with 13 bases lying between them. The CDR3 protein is CASSLDSVSLETQYF. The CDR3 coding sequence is TGTGCCAGCAGCTTAGATTCGGTTAGCTTGGAGACCCAGTACTTC.

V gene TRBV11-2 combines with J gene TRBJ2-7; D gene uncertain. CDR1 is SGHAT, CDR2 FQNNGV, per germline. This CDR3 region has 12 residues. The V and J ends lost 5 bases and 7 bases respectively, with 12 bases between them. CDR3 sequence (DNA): TGTGCCAGCAGCCCAAGGCCGAGGGAGCAGTACTTC. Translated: CASSPRPREQYF.

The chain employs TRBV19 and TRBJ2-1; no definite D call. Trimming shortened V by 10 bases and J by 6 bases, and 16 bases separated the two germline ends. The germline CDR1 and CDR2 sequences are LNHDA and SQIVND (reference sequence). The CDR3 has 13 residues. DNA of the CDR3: TGTGCCACCTCATTCGCTACGGGCAATGAGCAGTTCTTC. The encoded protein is CATSFATGNEQFF. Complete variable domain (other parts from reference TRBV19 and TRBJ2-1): DGGITQSPKYLFRKEGQNVTLSCEQNLNHDAMYWYRQDPGQGLRLIYYSQIVNDFQKGDIAEGYSVSREKKESFPLTVTSAQKNPTAFYLCATSFATGNEQFFGPGTRLTVL.

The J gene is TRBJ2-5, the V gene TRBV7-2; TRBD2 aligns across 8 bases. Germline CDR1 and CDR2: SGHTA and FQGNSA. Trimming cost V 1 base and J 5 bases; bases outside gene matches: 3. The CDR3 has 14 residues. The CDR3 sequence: CASSLVAGMETQYF. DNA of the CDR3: TGTGCCAGCAGCTTAGTAGCGGGGATGGAGACCCAGTACTTC.

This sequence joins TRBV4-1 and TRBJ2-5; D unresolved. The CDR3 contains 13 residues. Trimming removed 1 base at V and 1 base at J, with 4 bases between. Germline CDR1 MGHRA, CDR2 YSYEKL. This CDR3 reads CASSQGVQETQYF. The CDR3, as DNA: TGCGCCAGCAGCCAAGGAGTCCAAGAGACCCAGTACTTC.

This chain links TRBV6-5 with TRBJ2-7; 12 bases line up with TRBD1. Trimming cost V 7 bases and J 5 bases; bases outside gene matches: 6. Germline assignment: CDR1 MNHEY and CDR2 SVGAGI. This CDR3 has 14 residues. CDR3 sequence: CASTLGQGANEQYF. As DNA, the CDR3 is TGTGCCAGCACCCTGGGACAGGGGGCGAACGAGCAGTACTTC.

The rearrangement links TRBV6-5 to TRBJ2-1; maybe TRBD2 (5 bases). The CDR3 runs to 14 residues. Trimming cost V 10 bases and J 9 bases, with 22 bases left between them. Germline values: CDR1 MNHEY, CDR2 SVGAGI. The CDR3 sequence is CATISSGSYVEQFF. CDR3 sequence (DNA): TGTGCCACCATAAGCAGCGGATCCTACGTTGAGCAGTTCTTC.

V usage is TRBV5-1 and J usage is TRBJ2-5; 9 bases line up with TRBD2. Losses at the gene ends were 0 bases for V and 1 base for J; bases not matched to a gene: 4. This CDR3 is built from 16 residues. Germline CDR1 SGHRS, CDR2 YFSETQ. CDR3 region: CASSLVVAGAQETQYF. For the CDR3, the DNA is TGCGCCAGCAGCTTGGTGGTAGCGGGGGCCCAAGAGACCCAGTACTTC.

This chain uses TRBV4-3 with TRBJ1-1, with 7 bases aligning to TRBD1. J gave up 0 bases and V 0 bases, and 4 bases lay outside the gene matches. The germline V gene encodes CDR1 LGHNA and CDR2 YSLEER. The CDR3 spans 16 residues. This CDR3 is CASSQEGGLMNTEAFF. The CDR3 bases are TGCGCCAGCAGCCAAGAAGGGGGCCTCATGAACACTGAAGCTTTCTTT.

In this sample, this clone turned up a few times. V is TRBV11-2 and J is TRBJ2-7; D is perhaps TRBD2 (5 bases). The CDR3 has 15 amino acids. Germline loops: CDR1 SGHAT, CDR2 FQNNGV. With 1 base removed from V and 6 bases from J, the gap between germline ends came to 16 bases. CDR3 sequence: CASSLGGQPPVEQYF. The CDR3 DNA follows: TGTGCCAGCAGCTTAGGCGGGCAGCCCCCAGTCGAGCAGTACTTC.

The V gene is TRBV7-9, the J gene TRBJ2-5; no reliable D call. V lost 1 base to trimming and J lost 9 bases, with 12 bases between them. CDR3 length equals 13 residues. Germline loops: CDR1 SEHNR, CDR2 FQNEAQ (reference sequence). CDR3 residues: CASSLEDWSPQYF. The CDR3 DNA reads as TGTGCCAGCAGCTTAGAGGATTGGAGCCCCCAGTACTTC.

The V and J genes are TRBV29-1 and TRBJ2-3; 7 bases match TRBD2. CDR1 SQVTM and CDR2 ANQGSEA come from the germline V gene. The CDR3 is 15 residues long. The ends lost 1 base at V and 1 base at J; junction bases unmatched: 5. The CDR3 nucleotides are TGCAGCGTTGAAGGCGTCGCGGGGGGCACAGATACGCAGTATTTT. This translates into CSVEGVAGGTDTQYF.

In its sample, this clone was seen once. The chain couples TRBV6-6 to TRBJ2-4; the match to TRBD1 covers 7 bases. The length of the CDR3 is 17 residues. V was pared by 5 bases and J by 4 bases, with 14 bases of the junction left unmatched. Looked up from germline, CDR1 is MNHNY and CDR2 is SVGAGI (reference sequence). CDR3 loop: CASSPSEGAFRKNIQYF. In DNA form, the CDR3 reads TGTGCCAGCAGTCCTTCAGAGGGGGCGTTTAGAAAAAACATTCAGTACTTC.

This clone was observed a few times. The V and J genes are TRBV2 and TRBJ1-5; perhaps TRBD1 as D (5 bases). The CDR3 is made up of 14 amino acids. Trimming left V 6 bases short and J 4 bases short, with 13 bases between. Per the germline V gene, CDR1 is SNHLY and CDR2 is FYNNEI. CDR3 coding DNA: TGTGCCAGCAGCAACAAAGACAGAAATCAGCCCCAGCATTTT. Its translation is CASSNKDRNQPQHF.